This T cell receptor (beta chain) appears in the sequencing data of a study of cytomegalovirus exposure and HLA in healthy donors. Study observations and caveats: The study reported that TCR beta sequences accurately predicted HLA-A and HLA-B alleles in most subjects.

The germline CDR1 and CDR2 sequences are KGHSH and LQKENI. V was pared by 1 base and J by 3 bases, with 5 bases between. This CDR3 contains 13 residues. PCR amplification relied on 60 Vbeta primers (plus 13 Jbeta primers). Under the authors' procedure: Counted up in a later analysis, unique TCR beta chains came to about 83 million, with about 9.9 million shared. Method: immunoSEQ multiplex PCR; TCRdb's copy keeps in-frame clones and lacks some. Clone size and the V and J calls come from that table; the DNA yielded D and trimming. Among some 120,000 clones, approximately 80% were seen once, and the ten largest hold 1.5% to 2%. To note about this clone: The target antigen is unknown.

This TCR was sampled from a man between 18 and 29 years old in good health and CMV-seronegative. The sequenced sample was PBMCs. V gene TRBV18 combines with J gene TRBJ2-3; D is ambiguous. The CDR3 is CASSPRQTDTQYF. The CDR3 nucleotides are TGTGCCAGCTCACCACGGCAGACAGATACGCAGTATTTT. Full variable domain (rest looked up from reference TRBV18 and TRBJ2-3): NAGVMQNPRHLVRRRGQEARLRCSPMKGHSHVYWYRQLPEEGLKFMVYLQKENIIDESGMPKERFSAEFPKEGPSILRIQQVVRGDSAAYFCASSPRQTDTQYFGPGTRLTVL.